The clone carrying this T cell receptor delta chain appeared a few times. Its antigen is still unknown. Sequences come from RNA converted to cDNA by reverse transcription. The CDR3 regions were amplified by multiplex PCR from V-gene primers to a constant-region primer. TCRdb redid clone calling on the multiplex PCR reads using CATT. The repertoire holds over 65,000 delta-chain clones, with around 32% as singletons. V gave up 2 bases and J gave up 0 bases; unmatched junction bases: 11. This CDR3 is 18 amino acids long. Germline loops: CDR1 TSWWSYY, CDR2 QGS. After alphabeta T cell depletion, CD3+ Vdelta1+ Vdelta2- thymocytes were sorted. These data are taken from a study of Vδ1+ human thymocytes. The study's findings and limits: Thymic TRG and TRD repertoires appeared highly polyclonal, with Gaussian CDR3 length distributions.

Sequenced: Vdelta1+ gamma-delta thymocytes from the thymus. Subset noted: FACS-sorted CD3+ TCRalphabeta- TCRVdelta1+ TCRVdelta2- thymocytes. This TCR came from a boy in the first two years of life who had congenital heart surgery. This sequence joins TRDV1 and TRDJ1, with TRDD3 identical over 8 bases. Here the CDR3 reads CALGEAIRPGGDTDKLIF. CDR3 nucleotide sequence: TGTGCTCTTGGGGAAGCGATCCGGCCTGGGGGAGACACCGATAAACTCATCTTT.